The present T cell receptor beta chain was sequenced within a study of glioma-infiltrating T cells after dendritic cell vaccination. The repertoire was sequenced with immunoSEQ multiplex PCR; TCRdb's copy has only in-frame clones and lacks some. The sample shows some 99,000 clones, approximately 80% of them seen only once. Time point defined: after dendritic cell vaccination, including at tumor progression/relapse. The TCR sequence derives from a human donor with glioblastoma. This specimen was blood, taken after dendritic cell vaccination.

DNA for the CDR3: TGTGCCAGCAGCCGTACAACAGGGGAGGAGACCCAGTACTTC. Translated, it gives CASSRTTGEETQYF. The V gene is TRBV7-9, the J gene TRBJ2-5; 7 bases line up with TRBD1. This CDR3 spans 14 amino acids. The V and J ends lost 5 bases and 5 bases, in that order; junction bases with no gene match: 8. The germline V gene encodes CDR1 SEHNR and CDR2 FQNEAQ (reference sequence).